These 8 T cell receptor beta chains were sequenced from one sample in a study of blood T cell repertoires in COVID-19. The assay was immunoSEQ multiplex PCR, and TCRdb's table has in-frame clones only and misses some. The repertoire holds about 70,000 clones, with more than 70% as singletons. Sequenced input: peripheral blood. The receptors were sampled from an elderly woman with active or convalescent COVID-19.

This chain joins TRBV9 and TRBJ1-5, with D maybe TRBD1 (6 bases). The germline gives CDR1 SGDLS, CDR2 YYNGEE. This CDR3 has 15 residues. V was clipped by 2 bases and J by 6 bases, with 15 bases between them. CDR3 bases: TGTGCCAGCAGCGTTAGCAGGGGCTGGAGTCAGCCCCAGCATTTT. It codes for CASSVSRGWSQPQHF.

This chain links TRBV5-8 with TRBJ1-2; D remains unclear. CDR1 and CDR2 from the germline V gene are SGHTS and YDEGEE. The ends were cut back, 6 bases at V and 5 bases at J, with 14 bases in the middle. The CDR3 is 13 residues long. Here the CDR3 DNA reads TGTGCCAGCACCGCGCCGGGGATTTATGGCTACACCTTC. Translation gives CASTAPGIYGYTF.

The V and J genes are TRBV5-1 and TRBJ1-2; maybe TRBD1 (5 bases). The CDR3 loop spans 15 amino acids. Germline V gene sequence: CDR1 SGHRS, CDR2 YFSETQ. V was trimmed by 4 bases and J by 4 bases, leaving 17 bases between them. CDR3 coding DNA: TGCGCCAGCAGCGTTCCCGGTGGGGGAGGCTATGGCTACACCTTC. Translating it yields CASSVPGGGGYGYTF. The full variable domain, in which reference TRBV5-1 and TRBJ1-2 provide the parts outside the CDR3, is KAGVTQTPRYLIKTRGQQVTLSCSPISGHRSVSWYQQTPGQGLQFLFEYFSETQRNKGNFPGRFSGRQFSNSRSEMNVSTLELGDSALYLCASSVPGGGGYGYTFGSGTRLTVV.

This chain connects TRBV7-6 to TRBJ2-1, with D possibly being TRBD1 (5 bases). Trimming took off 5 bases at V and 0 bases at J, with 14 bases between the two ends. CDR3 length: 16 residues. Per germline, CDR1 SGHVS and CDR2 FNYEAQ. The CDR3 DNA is TGTGCCAGCAGCCGTCTCAGGGCGAGCTCCTACAATGAGCAGTTCTTC. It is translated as CASSRLRASSYNEQFF.

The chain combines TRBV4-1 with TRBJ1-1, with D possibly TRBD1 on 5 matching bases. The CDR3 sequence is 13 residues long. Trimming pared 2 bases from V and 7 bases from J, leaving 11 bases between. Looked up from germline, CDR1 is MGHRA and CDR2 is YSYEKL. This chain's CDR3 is CASSQQGLIEAFF. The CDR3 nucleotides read TGCGCCAGCAGCCAACAGGGATTAATTGAAGCTTTCTTT.

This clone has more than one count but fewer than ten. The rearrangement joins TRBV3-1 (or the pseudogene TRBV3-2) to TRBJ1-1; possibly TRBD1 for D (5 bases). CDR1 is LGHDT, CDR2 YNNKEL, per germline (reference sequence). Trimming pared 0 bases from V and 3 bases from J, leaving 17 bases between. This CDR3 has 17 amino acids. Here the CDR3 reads CASSQERGGVGDTEAFF. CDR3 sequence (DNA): TGTGCCAGCAGCCAAGAGCGAGGAGGGGTCGGAGACACTGAAGCTTTCTTT.

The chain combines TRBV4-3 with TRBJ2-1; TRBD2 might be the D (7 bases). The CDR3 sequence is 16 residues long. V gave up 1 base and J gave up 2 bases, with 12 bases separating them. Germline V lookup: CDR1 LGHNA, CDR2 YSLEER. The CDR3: CASSQVLRGPYNEQFF. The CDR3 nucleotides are TGCGCCAGCAGCCAAGTTTTGCGGGGGCCCTACAATGAGCAGTTCTTC.

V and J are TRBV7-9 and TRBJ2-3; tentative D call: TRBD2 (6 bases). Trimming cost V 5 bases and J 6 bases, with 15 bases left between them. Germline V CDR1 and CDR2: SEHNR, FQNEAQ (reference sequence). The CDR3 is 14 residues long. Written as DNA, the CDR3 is TGTGCCAGCAGCCCCACCGGGAGATGGGATACGCAGTATTTT. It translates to CASSPTGRWDTQYF.